Here is one T cell receptor (beta chain) with its context. Its antigen remains unidentified. This record belongs to a study of cytomegalovirus exposure and HLA in healthy donors. For the study at large: Caucasian-associated ancestry cluster membership applied to under 85% of about 370 genotyped donors.

The V and J ends lost 3 bases and 3 bases respectively, with 11 bases between them. Germline loops: CDR1 SGHAT, CDR2 FQNNGV. The CDR3 totals 14 residues. Study findings and constraints: Indistinguishable V segments, including TRBV6-2 and TRBV6-3, were excluded. Many donors shared some public TCRs, even though most TCR sequences were rare. The classifier reportedly diagnosed cytomegalovirus status with high sensitivity and specificity.

Both 60 Vbeta primers and 13 Jbeta primers went into the PCR. Produced via immunoSEQ multiplex PCR; TCRdb's table is partial and in-frame only. The data contain about 70,000 clones, approximately 92% of them singletons. The J gene is TRBJ1-1, the V gene TRBV11-2; D is unclear. The sequence derives from a woman in her twenties or thirties in good health and CMV-seropositive. The sample consisted of PBMCs. The CDR3, as DNA: TGTGCCAGCAGCTTTTCTAGGCGGGACACTGAAGCTTTCTTT. Amino acids: CASSFSRRDTEAFF.